A selection of T cell receptor beta chains follows, all from one sample in a study of molecular identifiers for immune sequencing clone quantification. A single record per CDR3 protein comes from TCRdb applying MiXCR to the PCR reads. The sample shows hundreds of thousands of distinct CDR3 sequences, about 20% of them seen only once. The specimen was naive CD8+ T cells from blood, with Jurkat cell RNA spiked in. These TCRs come from a human donor in good health. Some libraries in this study had Jurkat cell RNA spiked in. Each CDR3 is given with its conserved first and last residue. Each record gives: J gene, clone size, V gene, D gene, CDR3 protein, CDR3 DNA. D genes are given only for firm matches. The listing skips clone size in some rows; elsewhere it reads once, few, many or a size class.

J: TRBJ1-4
size: .
V: TRBV6-1
D: .
CDR3: CASSEGPGTNEKLFF
DNA: TGTGCCAGCAGTGAAGGACCTGGGACTAATGAAAAACTGTTTTTT

J: TRBJ2-7
size: many
V: TRBV12-3/TRBV12-4
D: .
CDR3: CASSLVGPDEQYF
DNA: TGTGCCAGCAGTTTAGTGGGACCAGACGAGCAGTACTTC

J: TRBJ2-3
size: many
V: TRBV6-5
D: .
CDR3: CASSYSYPGVTDTQYF
DNA: TGTGCCAGCAGTTACTCCTACCCAGGGGTGACAGATACGCAGTATTTT

J: TRBJ2-6
size: many
V: TRBV9
D: TRBD1
CDR3: CASRDRGTGANVLTF
DNA: TGTGCCAGCAGAGACAGGGGGACTGGGGCCAACGTCCTGACTTTC

J: TRBJ2-2
size: many
V: TRBV30
D: .
CDR3: CACLPGSRNTGELFF
DNA: TGTGCCTGTCTCCCGGGGAGCCGGAACACCGGGGAGCTGTTTTTT

J: TRBJ2-7
size: many
V: TRBV12-5
D: TRBD2
CDR3: CASGFRGGLEQYF
DNA: TGTGCTAGTGGTTTTCGCGGGGGGCTCGAGCAGTACTTC

J: TRBJ2-3
size: many
V: TRBV20-1
D: .
CDR3: CSAQDPEYGADTQYF
DNA: TGCAGTGCCCAAGACCCCGAATATGGTGCAGATACGCAGTATTTT

J: TRBJ2-7
size: many
V: TRBV6-2/TRBV6-3
D: TRBD2
CDR3: CASSNRDYSYEQYF
DNA: TGTGCCAGCAGTAACCGGGACTACTCCTACGAGCAGTACTTC

J: TRBJ2-3
size: few
V: TRBV4-1
D: .
CDR3: CASSQSGGAGIADTQYF
DNA: TGCGCCAGCAGCCAGTCTGGAGGGGCGGGGATAGCAGATACGCAGTATTTT

J: TRBJ2-7
size: many
V: TRBV24-1
D: TRBD1
CDR3: CATSAGTGYEQYF
DNA: TGTGCCACCAGTGCCGGGACAGGGTACGAGCAGTACTTC

J: TRBJ1-4
size: .
V: TRBV7-2
D: .
CDR3: CASSRDLERLFF
DNA: TGTGCCAGCAGCAGGGACCTGGAAAGACTGTTCTTT

J: TRBJ2-2
size: few
V: TRBV4-1
D: .
CDR3: CASSLTSTGELFF
DNA: TGCGCCAGCAGCCTAACTAGCACCGGGGAGCTGTTTTTT

J: TRBJ1-5
size: few
V: TRBV6-6
D: .
CDR3: CASSYEGSSQPQHF
DNA: TGTGCCAGCAGTTATGAAGGGTCTAGTCAGCCCCAGCATTTT

J: TRBJ1-5
size: few
V: TRBV18
D: .
CDR3: CASSPSHNQPQHF
DNA: TGTGCCAGCTCACCATCTCACAATCAGCCCCAGCATTTT

J: TRBJ2-2
size: many
V: TRBV7-3
D: .
CDR3: CASSRLAANTGELFF
DNA: TGTGCCAGCAGCAGACTCGCGGCGAACACCGGGGAGCTGTTTTTT

J: TRBJ1-4
size: few
V: TRBV7-9
D: TRBD1
CDR3: CASTNSGTGTEKLFF
DNA: TGTGCCAGCACGAATTCCGGGACAGGGACTGAAAAACTGTTTTTT

J: TRBJ1-5
size: few
V: TRBV20-1
D: .
CDR3: CSAQRAAGDSNQPQHF
DNA: TGCAGTGCTCAAAGGGCGGCAGGCGATAGCAATCAGCCCCAGCATTTT

J: TRBJ2-7
size: .
V: TRBV27
D: TRBD1
CDR3: CASSLTGTGQEADF
DNA: TGTGCCAGCAGTTTAACTGGAACGGGACAGGAGGCGGACTTC

J: TRBJ2-3
size: few
V: TRBV6-2/TRBV6-3
D: .
CDR3: CASSYWGPQEGTDTQYF
DNA: TGTGCCAGCAGTTACTGGGGCCCCCAAGAAGGCACAGATACGCAGTATTTT

J: TRBJ2-7
size: many
V: TRBV19
D: TRBD2
CDR3: CASSPTSAGEQYF
DNA: TGTGCCAGTAGTCCGACTAGCGCGGGTGAGCAGTACTTC

J: TRBJ2-3
size: many
V: TRBV7-2
D: TRBD2
CDR3: CASSLAGGHTDTQYF
DNA: TGTGCCAGCAGCCTAGCGGGAGGGCACACAGATACGCAGTATTTT

J: TRBJ2-1
size: few
V: TRBV14
D: .
CDR3: CASCPGISSYNEQFF
DNA: TGTGCCAGCTGCCCGGGAATTAGCTCCTACAATGAGCAGTTCTTC

J: TRBJ1-1
size: many
V: TRBV30
D: TRBD1
CDR3: CAGPGTENTEAFF
DNA: TGTGCTGGTCCCGGGACAGAGAACACTGAAGCTTTCTTT

J: TRBJ2-7
size: many
V: TRBV5-4
D: TRBD1
CDR3: CASSFSGTGGEQYF
DNA: TGTGCCAGCAGCTTCTCTGGGACAGGGGGCGAGCAGTACTTC

J: TRBJ2-6
size: many
V: TRBV5-1
D: TRBD1
CDR3: CASSLEAGGGSGANVLTF
DNA: TGCGCCAGCAGCTTGGAGGCAGGGGGCGGATCAGGGGCCAACGTCCTGACTTTC

J: TRBJ2-3
size: .
V: TRBV6-2/TRBV6-3
D: .
CDR3: CASSYKRLDTDTQYF
DNA: TGTGCCAGCAGTTACAAACGGCTTGACACAGATACGCAGTATTTT

J: TRBJ2-3
size: few
V: TRBV6-2/TRBV6-3
D: TRBD2
CDR3: CASSQSSWTSGVDTQYF
DNA: TGTGCCAGCAGTCAATCGTCATGGACTAGCGGGGTAGATACGCAGTATTTT

J: TRBJ1-1
size: once
V: TRBV30
D: .
CDR3: CAWNPAAGWMNTEAFF
DNA: TGTGCCTGGAACCCCGCGGCAGGGTGGATGAACACTGAAGCTTTCTTT

J: TRBJ2-1
size: many
V: TRBV2
D: TRBD2
CDR3: CASSESSGGLNEQFF
DNA: TGTGCCAGCAGTGAAAGTAGCGGGGGCCTCAATGAGCAGTTCTTC

J: TRBJ1-2
size: many
V: TRBV14
D: .
CDR3: CASSPTDSYPNVYGYTF
DNA: TGTGCCAGCAGCCCTACGGACAGCTACCCAAATGTCTATGGCTACACCTTC

J: TRBJ1-4
size: many
V: TRBV20-1
D: .
CDR3: CSARPHTGFYEKLFF
DNA: TGCAGTGCCAGACCCCACACAGGGTTTTATGAAAAACTGTTTTTT

J: TRBJ2-1
size: many
V: TRBV4-1
D: .
CDR3: CASSQEYRVGQFF
DNA: TGCGCCAGCAGCCAAGAATACAGGGTAGGCCAGTTCTTC